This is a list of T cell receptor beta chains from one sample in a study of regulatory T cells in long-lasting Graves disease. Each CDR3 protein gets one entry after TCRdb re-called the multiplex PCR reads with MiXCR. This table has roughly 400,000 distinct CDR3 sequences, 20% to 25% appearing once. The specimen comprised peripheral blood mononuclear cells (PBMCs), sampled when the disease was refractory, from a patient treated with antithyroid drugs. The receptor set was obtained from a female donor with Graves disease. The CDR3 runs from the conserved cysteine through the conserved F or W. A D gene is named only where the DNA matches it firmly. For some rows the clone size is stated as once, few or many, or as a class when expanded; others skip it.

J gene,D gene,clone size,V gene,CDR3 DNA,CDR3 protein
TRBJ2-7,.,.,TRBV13,TGTGCCAGCAGCAAACCGGGACTCCACTACGAGCAGTACTTC,CASSKPGLHYEQYF
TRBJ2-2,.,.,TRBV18,TGTGCCAGCTCACCCTCGGACTGGAACACCGGGGAGCTGTTTTTT,CASSPSDWNTGELFF
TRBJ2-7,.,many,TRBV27,TGTGCCAGCAGTCCTTCGACTAGGCGCTCTGCGCTTCACGAGCAGTACTTC,CASSPSTRRSALHEQYF
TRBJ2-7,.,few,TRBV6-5,TGTGCCAGCAGTTACGCGCCCGGGCTGTCCTACGAGCAGTACTTC,CASSYAPGLSYEQYF
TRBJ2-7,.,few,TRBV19,TGTGCCAGTAGTATTGGGGACGGCTCCTACGAGCAGTACTTC,CASSIGDGSYEQYF
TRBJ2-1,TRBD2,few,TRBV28,TGTGCCAGCAGCCTTAGCGGGAGGCTCTACAATGAGCAGTTCTTC,CASSLSGRLYNEQFF
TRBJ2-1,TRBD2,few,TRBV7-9,TGTGCCAGCGAGAAAGAGGCGGGAGGGCCTATTGAGCAGTTCTTC,CASEKEAGGPIEQFF
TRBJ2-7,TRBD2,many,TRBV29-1,TGCAGCGTTGAATCACGCCGGCGGACTAGCGGACCCTACGAGCAGTACTTC,CSVESRRRTSGPYEQYF
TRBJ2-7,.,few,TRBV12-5,TGTGCTAGTGGGGAGACCTACGAGCAGTACTTC,CASGETYEQYF
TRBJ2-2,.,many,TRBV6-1,TGTGCCAGCAGTGAAGATGGGGGGCGCACCGGGGAGCTGTTTTTT,CASSEDGGRTGELFF
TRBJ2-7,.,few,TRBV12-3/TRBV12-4,TGTGCCAGCAGTTTAGAGGGAACTCTTAGCGAGCAGTACTTC,CASSLEGTLSEQYF
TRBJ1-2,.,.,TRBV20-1,TGCAGTGCTAGAGTCAGGAATGCTAACTATGGCTACACCTTC,CSARVRNANYGYTF
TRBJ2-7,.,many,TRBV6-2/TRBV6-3,TGTGCCAGCAGTTACGGACCGGCCGAGCAGTACTTC,CASSYGPAEQYF
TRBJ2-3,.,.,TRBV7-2,TGTGCCAGCACTTGGACGAAGTCTAGCACAGATACGCAGTATTTT,CASTWTKSSTDTQYF
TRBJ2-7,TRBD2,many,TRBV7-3,TGTGCCAGCAGCTTGGGAGGGCTCGGAACCGAGCAGTACTTC,CASSLGGLGTEQYF
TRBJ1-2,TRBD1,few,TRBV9,TGTGCCAGCAGCGAGGGACAGGGGGGGTATGGCTACACCTTC,CASSEGQGGYGYTF
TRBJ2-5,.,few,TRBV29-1,TGCAGCGTTGATCTGGCGGGAGAGACCCAGTACTTC,CSVDLAGETQYF
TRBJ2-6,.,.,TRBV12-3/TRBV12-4,TGTGCCAGCAGTTTTGGTGTCGGAGCTGGGGCCAACGTCCTGACTTTC,CASSFGVGAGANVLTF
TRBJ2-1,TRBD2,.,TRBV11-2,TGTGCCAGCAGCTCCGGATTTCTAGCGGGCAATGAGCAGTTCTTC,CASSSGFLAGNEQFF
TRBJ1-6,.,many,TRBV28,TGTGCCAGCAGTACTCCCCAGGGACACGGAAATTCACCCCTCCACTTT,CASSTPQGHGNSPLHF
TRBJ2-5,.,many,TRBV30,TGTGCCTGGAGTTCAACCCTCAGGGGTGAGACCCAGTACTTC,CAWSSTLRGETQYF
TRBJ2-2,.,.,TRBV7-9,TGTGCCAGCAGCTGGGGGGTCGACAAGAACACCGGGGAGCTGTTTTTT,CASSWGVDKNTGELFF
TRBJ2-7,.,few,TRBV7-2,TGTGCCAGCAGCTTAAACCCCCGGGACTCTCAGCAGTACTTC,CASSLNPRDSQQYF
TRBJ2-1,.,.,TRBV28,TGTGCCAGCAGTTTGGGGACGCCCCACAATGAGCAGTTCTTC,CASSLGTPHNEQFF
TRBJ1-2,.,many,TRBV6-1,TGTGCCAGAATTGTTTCTGTGACCGGGGCTAACTATGGCTACACCTTC,CARIVSVTGANYGYTF
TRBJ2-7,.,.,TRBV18,TGTGCCAGCTCACCACATAGCGGAGCGGACTACTACGAGCAGTACTTC,CASSPHSGADYYEQYF
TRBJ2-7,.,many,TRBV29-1,TGCAGCGTCATAACCTACGAGCAGTACTTC,CSVITYEQYF
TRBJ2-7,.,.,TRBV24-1,TGTGCCACCAGTCCCAGAGGAACCTACGAGCAGTACTTC,CATSPRGTYEQYF
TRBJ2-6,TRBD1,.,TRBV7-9,TGTGCCGGCAGCACTACTAGACAGGGTATATCTGGGGCCAACGTCCTGACTTTC,CAGSTTRQGISGANVLTF
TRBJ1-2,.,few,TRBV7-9,TGTGCCAGCAGAATCGGACAGCCCTATGGCTACACCTTC,CASRIGQPYGYTF
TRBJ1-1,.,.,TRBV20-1,TGCAGTGCTGGGGGACCGGACACTGAAGCTTTCTTT,CSAGGPDTEAFF
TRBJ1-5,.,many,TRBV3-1,TGTGCCAGCAGCCAAGCAGGGAGCAATCAGCCCCAGCATTTT,CASSQAGSNQPQHF
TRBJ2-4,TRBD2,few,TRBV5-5,TGTGCCAGCAGCTCCTCGGGGGGGGCCAAAAACATTCAGTACTTC,CASSSSGGAKNIQYF
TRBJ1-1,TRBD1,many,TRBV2,TGTGCCAGCCTAGGGACAGGGAATACGGACACTGAAGCTTTCTTT,CASLGTGNTDTEAFF
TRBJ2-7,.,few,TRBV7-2,TGTGCCAGCAGCTTAAACCGCCTCTCCTACGAGCAGTACTTC,CASSLNRLSYEQYF
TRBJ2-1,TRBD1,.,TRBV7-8,TGTGCCAGCAGCCCATCCGGGACAGGGTTCAATGAGCAGTTCTTC,CASSPSGTGFNEQFF
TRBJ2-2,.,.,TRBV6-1,TGTGCCAGCCGCGAACCGCCTCAAGGCTCCGGGGAGCTGTTTTTT,CASREPPQGSGELFF
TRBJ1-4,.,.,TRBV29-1,TGCAGCCCTATATTGGGCCCAGGGGCGGCTAATGAAAAACTGTTTTTT,CSPILGPGAANEKLFF
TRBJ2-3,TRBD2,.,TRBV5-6,TGTGCCAGCAGCTTGGCTCCCTATAGCGGGAGGGCCTTAAATACGCAGTATTTT,CASSLAPYSGRALNTQYF
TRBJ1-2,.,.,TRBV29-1,TGCAGCGTTGAAGATCCACCATATGGCTACACCTTC,CSVEDPPYGYTF
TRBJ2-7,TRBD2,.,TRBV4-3,TGCGCCAGCAGCCAGACTAGCGGGGCCGCCTATTACGAGCAGTACTTC,CASSQTSGAAYYEQYF
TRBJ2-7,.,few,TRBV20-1,TGCAGTGCTAGGAACGGCGGTAAGCAGTACTTC,CSARNGGKQYF
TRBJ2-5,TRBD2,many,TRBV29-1,TGCAGCGTTGGGGGAGCGGGATCAGAGACCCAGTACTTC,CSVGGAGSETQYF
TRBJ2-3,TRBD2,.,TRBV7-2,TGTGCCAGCAGCGTGGGACTAGCGGGAGGGTTCGCGGATACGCAGTATTTT,CASSVGLAGGFADTQYF
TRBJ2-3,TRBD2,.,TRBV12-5,TGTGCTAGTGGTTTGTTTCAACGGACTAGCGGGAGTGTTGACACAGATACGCAGTATTTT,CASGLFQRTSGSVDTDTQYF
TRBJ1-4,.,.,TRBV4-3,TGCGCCAGCAGCCAAGACGGAGGACAGTCCACAACTAATGAAAAACTGTTTTTT,CASSQDGGQSTTNEKLFF
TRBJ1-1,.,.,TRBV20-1,TGCAGTGCTAGCTGGGGATTGAACACTGAAGCTTTCTTT,CSASWGLNTEAFF
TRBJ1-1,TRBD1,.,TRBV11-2,TGTGCCAGCAGCTTTAACAGGGGAGCCACTGAAGCTTTCTTT,CASSFNRGATEAFF
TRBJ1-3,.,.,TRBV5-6,TGTGCCAGCAGCCAGCCGGGACCGAGCTCTGGAAACACCATATATTTT,CASSQPGPSSGNTIYF
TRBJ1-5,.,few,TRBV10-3,TGTGCCATCAGTGAGTCGGAAGGAAATGGTCAGCCCCAGCATTTT,CAISESEGNGQPQHF
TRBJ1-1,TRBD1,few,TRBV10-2,TGCGCCAGCAGTGCGTCGTCAGGGGGACGTTTTTACACTGAAGCTTTCTTT,CASSASSGGRFYTEAFF
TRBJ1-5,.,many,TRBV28,TGTGCCAGCAGTTTGGGCACCTCTTATAGCAATCAGCCCCAGCATTTT,CASSLGTSYSNQPQHF
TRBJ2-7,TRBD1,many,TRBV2,TGTGCCAGCATGACCGCACAGGGGGTCCCCTACGAGCAGTACTTC,CASMTAQGVPYEQYF